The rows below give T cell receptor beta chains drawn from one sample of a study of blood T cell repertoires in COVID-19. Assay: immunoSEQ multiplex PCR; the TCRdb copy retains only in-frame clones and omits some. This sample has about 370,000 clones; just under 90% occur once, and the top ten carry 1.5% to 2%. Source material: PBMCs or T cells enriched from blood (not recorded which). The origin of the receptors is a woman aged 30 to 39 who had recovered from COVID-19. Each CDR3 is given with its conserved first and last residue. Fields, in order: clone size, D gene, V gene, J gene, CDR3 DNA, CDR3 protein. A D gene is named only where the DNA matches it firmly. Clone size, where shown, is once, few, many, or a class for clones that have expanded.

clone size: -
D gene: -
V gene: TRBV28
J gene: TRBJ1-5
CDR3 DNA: TGTGCCAGCAGTTTTAAACCCCTAATCGCGGATCAGCCCCAGCATTTT
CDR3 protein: CASSFKPLIADQPQHF

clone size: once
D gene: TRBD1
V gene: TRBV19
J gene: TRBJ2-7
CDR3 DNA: TGTGCCAGTAGTATGAGGACAGGGGGCCGAAGTTACTCCTACGAGCAGTACTTC
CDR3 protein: CASSMRTGGRSYSYEQYF

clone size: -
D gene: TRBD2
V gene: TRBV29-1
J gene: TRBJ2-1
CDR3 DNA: TGCAGCGTCCCCGTAATACATAGCGGGGTCGGGATTAGTAATGAGCAGTTCTTC
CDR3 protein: CSVPVIHSGVGISNEQFF

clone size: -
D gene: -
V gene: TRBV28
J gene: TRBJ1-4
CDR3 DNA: TGTGCCAGCAGTTTAAGCGGCCGATCTAATGAAAAACTGTTTTTT
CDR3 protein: CASSLSGRSNEKLFF

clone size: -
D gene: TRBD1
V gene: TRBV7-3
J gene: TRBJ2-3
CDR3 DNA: TGTGCCAGCAGGGGACAGGGAGGATCAGATACGCAGTATTTT
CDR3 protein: CASRGQGGSDTQYF

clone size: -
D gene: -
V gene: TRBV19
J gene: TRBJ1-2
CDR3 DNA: TGTGCCAGTAGTCTAGGTTCAGGGCAAGGCTACACCTTC
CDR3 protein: CASSLGSGQGYTF

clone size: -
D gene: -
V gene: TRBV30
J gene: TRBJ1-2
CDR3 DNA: TGTGCCTGGAGTGTAGGCAGGGATCAGTACAACTATGGCTACACCTTC
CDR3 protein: CAWSVGRDQYNYGYTF

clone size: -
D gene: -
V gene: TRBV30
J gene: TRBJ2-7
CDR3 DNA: TGTGCCTGGAGTCTTATGGCCGGGGAGCAGTACTTC
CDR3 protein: CAWSLMAGEQYF

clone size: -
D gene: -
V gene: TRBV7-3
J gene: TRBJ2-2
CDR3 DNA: TGTGCCAGCAGCTTTATTCCCGGGGAGCTGTTTTTT
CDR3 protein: CASSFIPGELFF

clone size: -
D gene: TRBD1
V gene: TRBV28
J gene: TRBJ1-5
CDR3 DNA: TGTGCCAGCAGTTTATCGGGACAACAGGGGTATCAGCCCCAGCATTTT
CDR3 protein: CASSLSGQQGYQPQHF

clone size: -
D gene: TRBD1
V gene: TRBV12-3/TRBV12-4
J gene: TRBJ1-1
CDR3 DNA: TGTGCCAGCAGTACAGGGGCGGTCACTGAAGCTTTCTTT
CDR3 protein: CASSTGAVTEAFF

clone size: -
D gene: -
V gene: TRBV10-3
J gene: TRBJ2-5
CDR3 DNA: TGTGCCATCAGTGAGCCTGGACAGACACAAGAGACCCAGTACTTC
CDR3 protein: CAISEPGQTQETQYF

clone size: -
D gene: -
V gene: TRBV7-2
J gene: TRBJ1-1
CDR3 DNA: TGTGCCAGCAGCTTAGCTAGGACAGTCGGGACTGAAGCTTTCTTT
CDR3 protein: CASSLARTVGTEAFF

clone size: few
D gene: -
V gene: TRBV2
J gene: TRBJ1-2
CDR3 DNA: TGTGCCAGCAGTGGCGGGGGGAACTATGGCTACACCTTC
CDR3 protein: CASSGGGNYGYTF

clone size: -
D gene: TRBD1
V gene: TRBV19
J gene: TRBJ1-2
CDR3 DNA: TGTGCCAGTAGTGCGGACAGGGCCGGCTATGGCTACACCTTC
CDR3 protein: CASSADRAGYGYTF

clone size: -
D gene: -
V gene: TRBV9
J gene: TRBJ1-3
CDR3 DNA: TGTGCCAGCAGCGTAACGGCTCAGGGGCCTGGAAACACCATATATTTT
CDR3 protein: CASSVTAQGPGNTIYF

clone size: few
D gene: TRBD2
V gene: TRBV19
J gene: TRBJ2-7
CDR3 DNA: TGTGCCAGTAGTATGGGACTAGCGGGAGGGCCGGGCGAGCAGTACTTC
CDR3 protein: CASSMGLAGGPGEQYF

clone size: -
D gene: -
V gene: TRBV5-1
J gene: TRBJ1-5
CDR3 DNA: TGCGCCAGCAGCTTGTGGGGCCTCAATCAGCCCCAGCATTTT
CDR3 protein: CASSLWGLNQPQHF

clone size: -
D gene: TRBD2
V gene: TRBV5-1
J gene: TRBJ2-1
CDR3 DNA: TGCGCCAGCAGCTGGACCGGGACTAGCGGGAGGTACTCCTACAATGAGCAGTTCTTC
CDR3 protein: CASSWTGTSGRYSYNEQFF

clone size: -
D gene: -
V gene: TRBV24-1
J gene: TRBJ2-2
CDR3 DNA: TGTGCCACCAGTGATCAAGGAACTACGAACCCCGGGGAGCTGTTTTTT
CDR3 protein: CATSDQGTTNPGELFF

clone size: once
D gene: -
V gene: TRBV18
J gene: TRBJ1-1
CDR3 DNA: TGTGCCAGCTCACCATTCCCCCAGAAGAACACTGAAGCTTTCTTT
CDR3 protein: CASSPFPQKNTEAFF

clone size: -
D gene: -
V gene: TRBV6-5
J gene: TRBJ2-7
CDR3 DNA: TGTGCCAGCATCCCGGTGGGGGGCTCCTACGAGCAGTACTTC
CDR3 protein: CASIPVGGSYEQYF